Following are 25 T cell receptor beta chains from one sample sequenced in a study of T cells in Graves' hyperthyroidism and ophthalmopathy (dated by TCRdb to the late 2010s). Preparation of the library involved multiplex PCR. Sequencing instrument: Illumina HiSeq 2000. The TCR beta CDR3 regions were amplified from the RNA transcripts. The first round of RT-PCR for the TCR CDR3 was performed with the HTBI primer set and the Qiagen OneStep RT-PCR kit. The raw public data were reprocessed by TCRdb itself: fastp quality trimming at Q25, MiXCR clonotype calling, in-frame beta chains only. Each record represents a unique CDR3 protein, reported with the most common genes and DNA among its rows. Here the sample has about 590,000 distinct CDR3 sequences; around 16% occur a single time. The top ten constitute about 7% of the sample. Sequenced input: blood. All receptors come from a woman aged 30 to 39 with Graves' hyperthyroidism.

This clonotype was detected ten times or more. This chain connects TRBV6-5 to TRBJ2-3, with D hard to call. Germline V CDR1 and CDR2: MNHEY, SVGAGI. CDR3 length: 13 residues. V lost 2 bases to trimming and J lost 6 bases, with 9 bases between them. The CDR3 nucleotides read TGTGCCAGCAGTTACCCCAGCAGTGATACGCAGTATTTT. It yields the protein CASSYPSSDTQYF.

The CDR3 is CSARGTSGRAKNIQYF. In nucleotides, the CDR3 is TGCAGTGCTAGGGGGACTAGCGGGAGAGCCAAAAACATTCAGTACTTC. The chain couples TRBV20-1 to TRBJ2-4, with TRBD2 identical over 14 bases. Germline lookup yields CDR1 DFQATT and CDR2 SNEGSKA (reference sequence). CDR3 size: 16 residues. The trim removed 3 bases at V and 0 bases at J, leaving 1 base unmatched.

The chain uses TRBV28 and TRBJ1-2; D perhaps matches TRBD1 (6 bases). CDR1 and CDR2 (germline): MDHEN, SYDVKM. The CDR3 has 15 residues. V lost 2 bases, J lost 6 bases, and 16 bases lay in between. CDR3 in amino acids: CASSLLAGEIDGYTF. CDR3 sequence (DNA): TGTGCCAGCAGTTTACTGGCAGGGGAAATAGATGGCTACACCTTC.

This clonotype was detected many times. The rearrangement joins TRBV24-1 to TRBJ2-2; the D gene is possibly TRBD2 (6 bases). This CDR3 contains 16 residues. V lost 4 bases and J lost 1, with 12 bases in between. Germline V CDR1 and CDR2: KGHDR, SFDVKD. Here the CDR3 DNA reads TGTGCCACCAGTGACCCCACTAGCAAGAACACCGGGGAGCTGTTTTTT. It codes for CATSDPTSKNTGELFF.

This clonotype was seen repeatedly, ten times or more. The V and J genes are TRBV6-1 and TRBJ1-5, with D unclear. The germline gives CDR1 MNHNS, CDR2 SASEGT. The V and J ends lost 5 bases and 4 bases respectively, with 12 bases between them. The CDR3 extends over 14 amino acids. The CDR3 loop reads CASSRVFNNQPQHF. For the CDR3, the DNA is TGTGCCAGCAGTCGAGTCTTTAATAATCAGCCCCAGCATTTT.

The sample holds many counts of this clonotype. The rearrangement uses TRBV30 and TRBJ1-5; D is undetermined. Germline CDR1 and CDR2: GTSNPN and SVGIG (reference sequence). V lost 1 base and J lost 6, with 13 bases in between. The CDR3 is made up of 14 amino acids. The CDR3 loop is CAWSDPRKGQPQHF. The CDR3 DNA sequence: TGTGCCTGGAGTGACCCACGGAAAGGTCAGCCCCAGCATTTT.

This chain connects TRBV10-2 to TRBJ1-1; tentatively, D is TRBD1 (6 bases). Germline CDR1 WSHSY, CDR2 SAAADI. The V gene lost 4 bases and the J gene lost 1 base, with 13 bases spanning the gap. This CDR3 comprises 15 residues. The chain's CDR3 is CASSAPGARNTEAFF. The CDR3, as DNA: TGCGCCAGCAGTGCCCCAGGGGCTCGGAACACTGAAGCTTTCTTT.

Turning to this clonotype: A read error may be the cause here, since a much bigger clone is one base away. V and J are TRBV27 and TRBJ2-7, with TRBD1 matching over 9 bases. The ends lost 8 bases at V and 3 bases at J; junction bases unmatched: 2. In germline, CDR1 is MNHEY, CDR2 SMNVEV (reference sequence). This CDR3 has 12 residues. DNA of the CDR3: TGTGCCAGCTGGGACAGGGACTACGAGCAGTACTTC. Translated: CASWDRDYEQYF.

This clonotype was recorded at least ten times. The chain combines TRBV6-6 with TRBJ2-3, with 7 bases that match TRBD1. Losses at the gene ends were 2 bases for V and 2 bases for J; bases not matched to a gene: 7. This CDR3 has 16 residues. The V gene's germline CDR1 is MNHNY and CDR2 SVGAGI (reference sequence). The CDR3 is CASSYRQGLDTDTQYF. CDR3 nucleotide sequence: TGTGCCAGCAGTTACCGACAGGGATTGGACACAGATACGCAGTATTTT.

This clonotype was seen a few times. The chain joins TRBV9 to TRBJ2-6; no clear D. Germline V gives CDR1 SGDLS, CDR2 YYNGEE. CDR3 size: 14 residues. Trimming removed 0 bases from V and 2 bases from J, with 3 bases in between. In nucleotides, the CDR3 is TGTGCCAGCAGCGTAGACGCTGGGGCCAACGTCCTGACTTTC. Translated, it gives CASSVDAGANVLTF.

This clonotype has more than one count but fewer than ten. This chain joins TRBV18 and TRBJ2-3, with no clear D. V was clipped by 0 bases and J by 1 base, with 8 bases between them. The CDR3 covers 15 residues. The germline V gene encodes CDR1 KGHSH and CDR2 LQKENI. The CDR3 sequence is CASSPPSVGTDTQYF. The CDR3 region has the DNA TGTGCCAGCTCACCACCATCGGTGGGCACAGATACGCAGTATTTT.

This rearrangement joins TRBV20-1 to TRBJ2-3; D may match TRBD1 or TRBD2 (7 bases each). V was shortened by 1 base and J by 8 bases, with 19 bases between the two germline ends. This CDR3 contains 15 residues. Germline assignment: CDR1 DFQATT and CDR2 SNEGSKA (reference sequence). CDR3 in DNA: TGCAGTGCTAGAGGCACCAGGGGGGGCCGGGGTACGCAGTATTTT. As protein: CSARGTRGGRGTQYF.

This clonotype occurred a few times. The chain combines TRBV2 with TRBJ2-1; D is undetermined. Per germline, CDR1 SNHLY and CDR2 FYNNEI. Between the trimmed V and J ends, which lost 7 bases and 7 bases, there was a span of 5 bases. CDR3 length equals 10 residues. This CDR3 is CASIGNEQFF. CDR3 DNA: TGTGCCAGCATCGGGAATGAGCAGTTCTTC.

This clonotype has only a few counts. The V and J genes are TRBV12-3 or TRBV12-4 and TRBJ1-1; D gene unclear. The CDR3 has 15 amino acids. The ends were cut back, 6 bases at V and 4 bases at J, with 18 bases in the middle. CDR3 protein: CASSPIVSWSTEAFF. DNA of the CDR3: TGTGCCAGCAGCCCAATAGTATCTTGGAGCACTGAAGCTTTCTTT.

CDR3 bases: TGTGCCAGCTCAACATCGGGGACCTACAATGAGCAGTTCTTC. Translating it yields CASSTSGTYNEQFF. This sequence joins TRBV18 and TRBJ2-1; D is perhaps TRBD2 (5 bases). The V end lost 5 bases, the J end lost 2 bases, and 10 bases lay between the germline ends. Germline V CDR1 and CDR2: KGHSH, LQKENI. There are 14 residues in the CDR3.

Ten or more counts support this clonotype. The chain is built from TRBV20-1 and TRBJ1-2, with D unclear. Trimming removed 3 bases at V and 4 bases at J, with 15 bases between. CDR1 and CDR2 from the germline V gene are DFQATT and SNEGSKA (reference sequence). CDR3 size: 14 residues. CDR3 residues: CSASAAGRSYGYTF. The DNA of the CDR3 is TGCAGTGCTAGTGCCGCAGGTCGATCCTATGGCTACACCTTC.

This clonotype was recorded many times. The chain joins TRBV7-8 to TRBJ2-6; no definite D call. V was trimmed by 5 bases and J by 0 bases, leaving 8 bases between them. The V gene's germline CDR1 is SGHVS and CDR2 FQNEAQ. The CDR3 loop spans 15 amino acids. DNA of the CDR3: TGTGCCAGCAGCGCTCTTGACTCTGGGGCCAACGTCCTGACTTTC. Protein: CASSALDSGANVLTF.

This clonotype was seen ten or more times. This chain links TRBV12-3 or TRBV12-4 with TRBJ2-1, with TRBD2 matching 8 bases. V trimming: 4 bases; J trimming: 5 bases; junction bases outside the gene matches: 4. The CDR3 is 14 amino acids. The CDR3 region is CASSSGGVHNEQFF. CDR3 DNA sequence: TGTGCCAGCAGTTCGGGAGGGGTCCACAATGAGCAGTTCTTC.

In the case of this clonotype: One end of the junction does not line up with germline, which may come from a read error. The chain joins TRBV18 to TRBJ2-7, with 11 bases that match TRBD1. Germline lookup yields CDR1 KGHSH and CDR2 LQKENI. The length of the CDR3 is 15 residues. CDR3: CAGSPTGTGGYEQYF. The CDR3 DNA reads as TGTGCCGGCTCACCTACCGGGACAGGGGGCTACGAGCAGTACTTC. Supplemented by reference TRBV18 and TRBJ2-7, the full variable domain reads NAGVMQNPRHLVRRRGQEARLRCSPMKGHSHVYWYRQLPEEGLKFMVYLQKENIIDESGMPKERFSAEFPKEGPSILRIQQVVRGDSAAYFCAGSPTGTGGYEQYFGPGTRLTVT.

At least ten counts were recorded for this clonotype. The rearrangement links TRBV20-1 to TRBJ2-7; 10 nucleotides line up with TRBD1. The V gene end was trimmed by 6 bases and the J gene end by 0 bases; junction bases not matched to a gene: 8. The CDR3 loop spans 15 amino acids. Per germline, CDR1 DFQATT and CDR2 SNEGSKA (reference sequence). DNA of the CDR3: TGCAGTGCCCCCGCCGGGACAGGGGCCTCCTACGAGCAGTACTTC. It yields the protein CSAPAGTGASYEQYF.

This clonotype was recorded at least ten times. CDR3 sequence reads: CASSQDWGENEQFF. CDR3 DNA sequence: TGTGCCAGCAGCCAAGACTGGGGGGAGAATGAGCAGTTCTTC. This chain joins TRBV3-1 and TRBJ2-1; TRBD2 is a possible D gene (6 bases). The CDR3 totals 14 residues. The V end lost 0 bases, the J end lost 7 bases, and 10 bases lay between the germline ends. Per the germline V gene, CDR1 is LGHDT and CDR2 is YNNKEL (reference sequence).

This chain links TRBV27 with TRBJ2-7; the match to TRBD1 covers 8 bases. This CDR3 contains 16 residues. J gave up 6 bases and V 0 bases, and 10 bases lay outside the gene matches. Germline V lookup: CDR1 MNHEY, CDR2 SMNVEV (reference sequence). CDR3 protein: CASSLSPGQAVGEQYF. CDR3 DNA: TGTGCCAGCAGTTTATCCCCGGGACAGGCCGTCGGCGAGCAGTACTTC.

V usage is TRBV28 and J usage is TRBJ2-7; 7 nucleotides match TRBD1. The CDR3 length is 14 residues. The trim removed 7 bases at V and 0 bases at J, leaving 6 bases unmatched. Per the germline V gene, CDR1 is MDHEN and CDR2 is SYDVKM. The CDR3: CASITGAGSYEQYF. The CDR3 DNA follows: TGTGCCAGCATCACAGGGGCCGGCTCCTACGAGCAGTACTTC.

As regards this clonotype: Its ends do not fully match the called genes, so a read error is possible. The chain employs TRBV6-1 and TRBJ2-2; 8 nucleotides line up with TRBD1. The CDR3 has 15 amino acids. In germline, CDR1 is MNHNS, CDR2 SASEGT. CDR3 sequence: CASRIRGRNTGELSF. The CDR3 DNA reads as TGTGCCAGCAGAATCAGGGGGCGCAACACCGGGGAGCTGTCTTTT.

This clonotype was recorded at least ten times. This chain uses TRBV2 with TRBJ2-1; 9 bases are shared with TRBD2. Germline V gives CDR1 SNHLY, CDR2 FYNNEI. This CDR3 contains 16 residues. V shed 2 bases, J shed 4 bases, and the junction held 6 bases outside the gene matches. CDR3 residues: CASSESLAGGYNEQFF. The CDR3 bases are TGTGCCAGCAGTGAATCGCTTGCGGGAGGGTACAATGAGCAGTTCTTC.